Each of the 2 T cell receptor beta chains below was sequenced from the same sample in a study of T cells in Graves' hyperthyroidism and ophthalmopathy. Amplified TCR beta CDR3 regions derived from RNA transcripts. A first-round RT-PCR of the TCR CDR3 used the HTBI primer set. One entry per CDR3 protein, called by TCRdb with MiXCR from the multiplex PCR reads. The sample records about 250,000 distinct CDR3 sequences, more than 20% being singletons. The source material was blood. These receptors were collected from a woman between 40 and 50 years old with Graves' ophthalmopathy.

The CDR3 nucleotides read TGTGCCAGCGGCCCTTGGACGGGGAACTACGAGCAGTACTTC. Residues: CASGPWTGNYEQYF. The chain employs TRBV27 and TRBJ2-7, with D perhaps matching TRBD2 (5 bases). The CDR3 spans 14 residues. The germline V gene encodes CDR1 MNHEY and CDR2 SMNVEV (reference sequence). V lost 8 bases, J lost 3 bases, and 17 bases lay in between.

This clonotype was counted many times. The chain has TRBV7-2 and TRBJ1-1; no reliable D call. V was pared by 1 base and J by 1 base, with 10 bases between. Germline values: CDR1 SGHTA, CDR2 FQGNSA. The CDR3 is 15 residues long. This CDR3 is CASSLGGQPNTEAFF. For the CDR3, the DNA is TGTGCCAGCAGCTTAGGAGGGCAGCCGAACACTGAAGCTTTCTTT.